This T cell receptor beta chain was obtained from a study of blood T cells in healthy people across ages. This clonotype was observed a handful of times. The target antigen is unknown. With 3 bases removed from V and 7 bases from J, the gap between germline ends came to 9 bases. In germline, CDR1 is DFQATT, CDR2 SNEGSKA (reference sequence). The length of the CDR3 is 11 residues. General study points: Expanded clonotype changes were possibly confounded by unknown donor CMV status. Unsorted PBMC input precluded a conclusive naive versus antigen-experienced comparison.

Aged about 6 to 95, donors were systemically healthy Caucasians from Russia. Next came a second PCR, run for about 7 to 12 cycles, which used a sample-barcoded 5' primer along with a J-beta primer mix. TCRdb analysed the 5' RACE reads with MiXCR anew, one entry per CDR3 protein. The data show more than 1 million distinct CDR3 sequences, with over 35% seen just once and 15% to 20% held by the top ten. This chain connects TRBV20-1 to TRBJ1-2; D remains ambiguous. What was sequenced was blood. The TCR was taken from a woman aged 60-75 years in good health. Here the CDR3 DNA reads TGCAGTGCTAGTTTATGGACTGGCTACACCTTC. Translated, it gives CSASLWTGYTF.